This T cell receptor beta chain was identified during a study of identical twins. With template switching, a universal primer site was added, and the cDNA carried unique molecular identifiers. TCRdb used MiXCR to reprocess the 5' RACE reads, holding one entry per CDR3 protein. Here the sample spans roughly 240,000 distinct CDR3 sequences, around 7.6% being singletons. There are 14 residues in the CDR3. Between the trimmed V and J ends, which lost 7 bases and 5 bases, there was a span of 20 bases. The V gene's germline CDR1 is DFQATT and CDR2 SNEGSKA (reference sequence). Concerning this clonotype: Antigen specificity is unknown.

Regarding the study as a whole: Among out-of-frame alpha sequences shared by twins, low generation probability occurred in excess. Sharing of beta out-of-frame sequences by twins showed a weaker excess.

These data were also filed under a second study, of yellow fever vaccine responses in identical twins. That work states: Convergence reportedly seemed to mark part of the twins' vaccine T cell response, with personalization marking the rest.

V gene TRBV20-1 combines with J gene TRBJ2-5; no firm D call. This TCR came from a woman between 18 and 29 years old in good health. The material sequenced was CD8+ T cells sorted from blood. CDR3 sequence: CSVPNELTMETQYF. CDR3 DNA sequence: TGCAGTGTACCCAACGAACTGACGATGGAGACCCAGTACTTC.